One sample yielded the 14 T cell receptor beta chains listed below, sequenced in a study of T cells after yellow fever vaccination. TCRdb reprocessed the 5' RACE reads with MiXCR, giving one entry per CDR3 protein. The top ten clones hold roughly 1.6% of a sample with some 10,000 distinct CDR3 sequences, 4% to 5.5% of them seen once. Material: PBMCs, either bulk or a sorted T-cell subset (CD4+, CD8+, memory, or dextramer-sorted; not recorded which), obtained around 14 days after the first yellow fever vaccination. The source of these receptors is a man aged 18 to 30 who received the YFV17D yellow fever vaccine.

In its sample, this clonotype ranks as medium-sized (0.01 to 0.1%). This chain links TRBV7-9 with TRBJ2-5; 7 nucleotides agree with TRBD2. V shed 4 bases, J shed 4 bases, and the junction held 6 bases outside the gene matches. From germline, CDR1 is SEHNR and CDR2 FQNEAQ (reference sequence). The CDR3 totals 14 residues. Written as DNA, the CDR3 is TGTGCCAGCAGCTCCCGACTAGCCGGAGAGACCCAGTACTTC. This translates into CASSSRLAGETQYF.

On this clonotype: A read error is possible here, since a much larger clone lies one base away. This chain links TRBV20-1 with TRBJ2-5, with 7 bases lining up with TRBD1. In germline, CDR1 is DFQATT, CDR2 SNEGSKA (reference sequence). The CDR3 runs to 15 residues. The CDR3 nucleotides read TGCTGTGGAAGGGGGCAGGGGAGAGAATCAGAGACCCAGTACTTC. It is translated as CCGRGQGRESETQYF.

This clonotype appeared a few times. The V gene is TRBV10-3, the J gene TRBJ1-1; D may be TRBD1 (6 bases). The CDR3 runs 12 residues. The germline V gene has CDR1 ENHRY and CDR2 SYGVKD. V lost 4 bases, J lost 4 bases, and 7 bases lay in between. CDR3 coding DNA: TGTGCCATCAGTGCACAGGGCACTGAAGCTTTCTTT. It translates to CAISAQGTEAFF.

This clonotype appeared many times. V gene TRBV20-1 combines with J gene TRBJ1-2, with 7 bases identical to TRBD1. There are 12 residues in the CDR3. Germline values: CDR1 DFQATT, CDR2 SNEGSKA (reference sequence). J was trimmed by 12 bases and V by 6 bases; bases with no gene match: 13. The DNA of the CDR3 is TGCAGTGCGAAGAGGGGAGGGGGCGCACACACCTTC. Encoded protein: CSAKRGGGAHTF.

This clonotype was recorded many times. This CDR3 is CASRSSGNTIYF. DNA for the CDR3: TGTGCCAGCAGGTCGTCTGGAAACACCATATATTTT. The genes are TRBV6-5 and TRBJ1-3, with unresolved D. The CDR3 contains 12 residues. Trimming shortened V by 6 bases and J by 1 base, and 4 bases separated the two germline ends. Per germline, CDR1 MNHEY and CDR2 SVGAGI.

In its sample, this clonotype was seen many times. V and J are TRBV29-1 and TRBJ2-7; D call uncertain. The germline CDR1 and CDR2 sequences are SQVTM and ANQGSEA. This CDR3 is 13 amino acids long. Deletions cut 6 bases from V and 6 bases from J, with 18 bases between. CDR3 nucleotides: TGCAGCGTGGGGTATTTGACTCCGGGCGAGCAGTACTTC. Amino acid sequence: CSVGYLTPGEQYF.

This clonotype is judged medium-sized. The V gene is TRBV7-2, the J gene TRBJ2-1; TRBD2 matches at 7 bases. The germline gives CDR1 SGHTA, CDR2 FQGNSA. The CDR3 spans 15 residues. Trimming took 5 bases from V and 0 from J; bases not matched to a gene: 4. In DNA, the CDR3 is TGTGCCAGCAGCGTCTCGGGGGGCTCCTACAATGAGCAGTTCTTC. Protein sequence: CASSVSGGSYNEQFF.

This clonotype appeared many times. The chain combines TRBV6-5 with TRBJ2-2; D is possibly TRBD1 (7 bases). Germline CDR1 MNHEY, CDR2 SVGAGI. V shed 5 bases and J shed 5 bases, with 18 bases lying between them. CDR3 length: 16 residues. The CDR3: CASSLQGGPQTGELFF. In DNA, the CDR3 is TGTGCCAGCAGTCTCCAGGGGGGACCCCAGACCGGGGAGCTGTTTTTT.

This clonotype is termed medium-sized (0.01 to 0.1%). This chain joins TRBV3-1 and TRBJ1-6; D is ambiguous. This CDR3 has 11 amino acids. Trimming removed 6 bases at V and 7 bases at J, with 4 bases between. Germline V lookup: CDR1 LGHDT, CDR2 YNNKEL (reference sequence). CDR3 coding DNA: TGTGCCAGCAGTGGAAATTCACCCCTCCACTTT. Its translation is CASSGNSPLHF. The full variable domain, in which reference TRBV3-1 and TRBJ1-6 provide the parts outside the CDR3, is DTAVSQTPKYLVTQMGNDKSIKCEQNLGHDTMYWYKQDSKKFLKIMFSYNNKELIINETVPNRFSPKSPDKAHLNLHINSLELGDSAVYFCASSGNSPLHFGNGTRLTVT.

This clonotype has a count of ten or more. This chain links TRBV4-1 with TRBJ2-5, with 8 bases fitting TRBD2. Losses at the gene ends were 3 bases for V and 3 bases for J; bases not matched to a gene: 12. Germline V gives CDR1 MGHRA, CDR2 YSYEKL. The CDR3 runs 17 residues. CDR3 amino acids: CASSHRLGRRGEETQYF. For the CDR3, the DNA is TGCGCCAGCAGCCATCGGCTGGGACGGCGGGGGGAAGAGACCCAGTACTTC.

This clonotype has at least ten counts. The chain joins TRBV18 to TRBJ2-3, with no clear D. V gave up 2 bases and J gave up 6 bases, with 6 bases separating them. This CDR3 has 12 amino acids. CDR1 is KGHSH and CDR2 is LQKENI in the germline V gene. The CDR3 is CASSPERDTQYF. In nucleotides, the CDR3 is TGTGCCAGCTCACCAGAGAGGGATACGCAGTATTTT.

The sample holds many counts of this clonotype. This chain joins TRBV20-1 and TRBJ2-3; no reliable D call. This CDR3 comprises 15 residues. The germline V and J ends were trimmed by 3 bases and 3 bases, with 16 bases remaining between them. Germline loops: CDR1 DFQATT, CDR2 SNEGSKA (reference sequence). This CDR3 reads CSARAAEGITDTQYF. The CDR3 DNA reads TGCAGTGCTAGGGCAGCCGAAGGAATTACAGATACGCAGTATTTT.

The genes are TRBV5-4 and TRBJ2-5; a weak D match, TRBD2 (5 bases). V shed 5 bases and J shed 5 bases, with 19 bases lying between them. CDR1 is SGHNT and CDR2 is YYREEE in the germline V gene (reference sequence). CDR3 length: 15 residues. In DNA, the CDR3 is TGTGCCAGCAGTCCGAAGGTCGGGGTGGGGGAGACCCAGTACTTC. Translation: CASSPKVGVGETQYF.

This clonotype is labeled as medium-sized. Written as DNA, the CDR3 is TGCGCCAGCAGCCAAGGCCTTGGGGGCCACATCAATGAGCAGTTCTTC. Protein product: CASSQGLGGHINEQFF. The J gene is TRBJ2-1, the V gene TRBV4-3, with D tentatively TRBD1 (6 bases). The germline V gene encodes CDR1 LGHNA and CDR2 YSLEER. V was trimmed by 1 base and J by 6 bases, leaving 16 bases between them. This CDR3 is 16 amino acids long.